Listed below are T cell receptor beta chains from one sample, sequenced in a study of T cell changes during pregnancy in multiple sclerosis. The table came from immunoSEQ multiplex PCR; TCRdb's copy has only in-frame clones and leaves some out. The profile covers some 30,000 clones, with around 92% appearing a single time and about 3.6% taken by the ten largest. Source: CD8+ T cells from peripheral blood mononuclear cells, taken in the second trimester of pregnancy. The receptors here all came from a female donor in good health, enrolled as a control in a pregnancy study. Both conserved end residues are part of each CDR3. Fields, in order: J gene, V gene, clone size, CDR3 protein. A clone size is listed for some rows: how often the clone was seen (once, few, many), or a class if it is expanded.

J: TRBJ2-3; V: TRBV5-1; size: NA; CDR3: CASSRWASGGGDTDTQYF
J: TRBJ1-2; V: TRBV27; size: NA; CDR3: CASNPGQGLDYGYTF
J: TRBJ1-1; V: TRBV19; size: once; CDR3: CASIPTQESVDTEAFF
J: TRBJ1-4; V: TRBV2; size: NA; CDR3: CASSEGVTAPTNEKLFF
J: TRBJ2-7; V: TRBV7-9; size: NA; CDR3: CASSFQGSSYEQYF
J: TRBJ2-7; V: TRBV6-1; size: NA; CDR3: CATRNSGTLYEQYF
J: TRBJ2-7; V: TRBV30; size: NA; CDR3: CAWSVHSGGAAYEQYF
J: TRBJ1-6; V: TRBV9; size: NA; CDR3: CASSTLESSYNSPLHF
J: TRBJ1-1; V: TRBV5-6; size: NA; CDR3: CASSYEGGTGAAEAFF
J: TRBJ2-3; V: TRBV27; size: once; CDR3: CAIRRGLEADTQYF
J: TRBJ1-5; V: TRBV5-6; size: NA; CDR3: CASSFSYSNQPQHF
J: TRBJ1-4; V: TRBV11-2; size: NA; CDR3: CASSLWAATGDEKLFF
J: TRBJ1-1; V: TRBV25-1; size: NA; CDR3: CASSRQSSTEAFF
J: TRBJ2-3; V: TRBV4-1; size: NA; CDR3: CASREGTSGGADTQYF
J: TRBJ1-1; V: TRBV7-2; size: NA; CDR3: CASSSGQGFSVTEAFF
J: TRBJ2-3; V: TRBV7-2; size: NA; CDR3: CASSPFLNGGLTDTQYF
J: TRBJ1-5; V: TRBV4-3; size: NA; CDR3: CASSQDRTLTGDRQPQHF
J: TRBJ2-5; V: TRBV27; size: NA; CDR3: CASRFLAEGTETQYF
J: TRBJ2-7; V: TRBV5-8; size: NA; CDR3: CASSLQGWEQYF
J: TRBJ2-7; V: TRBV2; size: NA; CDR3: CASSGGGPYEQYF
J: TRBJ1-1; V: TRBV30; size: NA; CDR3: CAWTSSSPSTEAFF
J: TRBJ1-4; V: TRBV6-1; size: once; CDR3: CASRSWEEVFEKLFF
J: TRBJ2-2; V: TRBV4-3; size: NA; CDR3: CASSQGGLSGELFF